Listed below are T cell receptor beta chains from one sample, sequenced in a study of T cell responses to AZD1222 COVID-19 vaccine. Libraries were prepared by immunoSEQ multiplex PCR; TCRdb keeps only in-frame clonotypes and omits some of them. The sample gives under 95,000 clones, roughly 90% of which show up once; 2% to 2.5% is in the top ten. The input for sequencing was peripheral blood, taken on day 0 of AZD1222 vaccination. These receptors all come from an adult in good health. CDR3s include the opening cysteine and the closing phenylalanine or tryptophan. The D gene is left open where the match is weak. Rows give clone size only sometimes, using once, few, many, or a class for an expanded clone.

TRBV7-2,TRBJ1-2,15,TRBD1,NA,CASSLAGQPMYGYTF,TGTGCCAGCAGCTTAGCGGGACAGCCCATGTATGGCTACACCTTC
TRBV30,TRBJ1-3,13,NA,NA,CAWSVGTGNTIYF,TGTGCCTGGAGTGTGGGAACTGGAAACACCATATATTTT
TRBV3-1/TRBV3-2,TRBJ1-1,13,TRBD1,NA,CASSPSRGRGAFF,TGTGCCAGCAGCCCCTCCAGGGGGCGCGGAGCTTTCTTT
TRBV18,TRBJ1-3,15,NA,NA,CASSPGAGSGNTIYF,TGTGCCAGCTCACCAGGGGCCGGGTCTGGAAACACCATATATTTT
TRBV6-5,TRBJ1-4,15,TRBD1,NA,CASRPTGTGSEKLFF,TGTGCCAGCAGGCCAACCGGGACAGGGAGTGAAAAACTGTTTTTT
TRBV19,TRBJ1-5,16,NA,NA,CASNSPHLASNQPQHF,TGTGCCAGTAACTCGCCCCACCTTGCTAGCAATCAGCCCCAGCATTTT
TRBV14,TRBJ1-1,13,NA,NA,CASSHLMNTEAFF,TGTGCCAGCAGCCACCTGATGAACACTGAAGCTTTCTTT
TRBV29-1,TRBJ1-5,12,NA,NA,CSVGNSNQPQHF,TGCAGCGTTGGTAATAGCAATCAGCCCCAGCATTTT
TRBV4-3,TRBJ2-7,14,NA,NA,CASSQTRSSYEQYF,TGCGCCAGCAGCCAAACCAGGAGCTCCTACGAGCAGTACTTC
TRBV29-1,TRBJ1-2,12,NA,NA,CSVDQDRYGYTF,TGCAGCGTTGACCAGGACAGATATGGCTACACCTTC
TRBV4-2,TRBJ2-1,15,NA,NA,CASSQGQTSYNEQFF,TGTGCCAGCAGCCAAGGACAGACCTCCTACAATGAGCAGTTCTTC
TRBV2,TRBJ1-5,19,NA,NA,CASRRYFIRRGYSNQPQHF,TGTGCCAGCAGAAGGTACTTCATTCGCCGCGGGTATAGCAATCAGCCCCAGCATTTT
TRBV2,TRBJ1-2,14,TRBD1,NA,CASSARQGNYGYTF,TGTGCCAGCAGTGCTCGACAGGGAAACTATGGCTACACCTTC
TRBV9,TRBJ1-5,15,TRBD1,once,CASSPGTGESQPQHF,TGTGCCAGCAGCCCCGGGACAGGGGAAAGTCAGCCCCAGCATTTT
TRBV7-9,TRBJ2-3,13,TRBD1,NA,CASSLSPGTGPNF,TGTGCCAGCAGCTTATCTCCCGGGACAGGGCCGAATTTT
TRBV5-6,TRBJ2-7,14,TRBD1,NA,CASSFRGLLHEQYF,TGTGCCAGCAGCTTCAGGGGGCTTCTCCACGAGCAGTACTTC
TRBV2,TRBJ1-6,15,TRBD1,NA,CASRRGGQNNSPLHF,TGTGCCAGCAGGCGAGGGGGACAGAATAATTCACCCCTCCACTTT
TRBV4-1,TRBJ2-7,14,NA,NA,CASSQDRGFYEQYF,TGCGCCAGCAGCCAAGACAGGGGATTTTACGAGCAGTACTTC
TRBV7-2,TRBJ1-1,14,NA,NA,CASSYAGINTEAFF,TGTGCCAGCAGCTACGCCGGGATTAACACTGAAGCTTTCTTT
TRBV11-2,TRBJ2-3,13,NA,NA,CASSSRRTDTQYF,TGTGCCAGCAGCTCTCGTAGAACAGATACGCAGTATTTT
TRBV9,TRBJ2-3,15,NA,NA,CASSVATVNTDTQYF,TGTGCCAGCAGCGTAGCTACGGTTAACACAGATACGCAGTATTTT
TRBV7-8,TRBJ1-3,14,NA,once,CASSLRQSGNTIYF,TGTGCCAGCAGCTTAAGACAGTCTGGAAACACCATATATTTT
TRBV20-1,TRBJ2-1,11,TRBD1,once,CGGQNYNEQFF,TGCGGGGGACAGAACTACAATGAGCAGTTCTTC
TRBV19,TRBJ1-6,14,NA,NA,CASSVGQQISPLHF,TGTGCCAGTAGTGTGGGCCAACAGATTTCACCCCTCCACTTT
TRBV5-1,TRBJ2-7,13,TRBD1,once,CASRMGTDYEQYF,TGCGCCAGCAGGATGGGGACAGACTACGAGCAGTACTTC
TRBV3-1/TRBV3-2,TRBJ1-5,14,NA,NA,CASSQAGSHQPQHF,TGTGCCAGCAGCCAAGCGGGGAGTCATCAGCCCCAGCATTTT
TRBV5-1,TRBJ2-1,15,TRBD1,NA,CASSPTGQGAHEQFF,TGCGCCAGCAGCCCCACGGGACAGGGGGCCCATGAGCAGTTCTTC
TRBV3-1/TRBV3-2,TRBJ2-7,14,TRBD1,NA,CASSRQGASYEQYF,TGTGCCAGCAGCCGACAGGGAGCGTCCTACGAGCAGTACTTC
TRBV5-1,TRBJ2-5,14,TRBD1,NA,CASSLGQGKETQYF,TGCGCCAGCAGCTTGGGACAGGGAAAAGAGACCCAGTACTTC
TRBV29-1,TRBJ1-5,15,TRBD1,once,CSAGQGTGSNQPQHF,TGCAGCGCCGGACAGGGTACGGGGAGCAATCAGCCCCAGCATTTT
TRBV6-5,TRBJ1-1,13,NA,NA,CASTKGSNTEAFF,TGTGCCAGCACCAAGGGGAGTAACACTGAAGCTTTCTTT
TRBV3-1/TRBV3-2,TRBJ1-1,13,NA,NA,CASSQAEGTEAFF,TGTGCCAGCAGCCAAGCAGAAGGCACTGAAGCTTTCTTT
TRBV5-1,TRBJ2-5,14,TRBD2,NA,CASSPIAGEETQYF,TGCGCCAGCAGCCCCATAGCGGGGGAAGAGACCCAGTACTTC
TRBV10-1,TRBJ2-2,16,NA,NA,CASSERGRMNTGELFF,TGCGCCAGCAGTGAGCGCGGCAGGATGAACACCGGGGAGCTGTTTTTT
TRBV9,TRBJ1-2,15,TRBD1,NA,CASSPQTQGGGGYTF,TGTGCCAGCAGCCCTCAAACTCAAGGGGGCGGCGGCTACACCTTC
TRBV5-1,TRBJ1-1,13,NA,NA,CASSLAGLSEAFF,TGCGCCAGCAGCTTGGCCGGGCTCTCTGAAGCTTTCTTT
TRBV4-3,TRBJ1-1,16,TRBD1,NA,CASSQASGGQGSEAFF,TGCGCCAGCAGCCAAGCCTCGGGGGGACAGGGCTCTGAAGCTTTCTTT
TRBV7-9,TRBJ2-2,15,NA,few,CASSLLGWGTGELFF,TGTGCCAGCAGCTTGTTGGGGTGGGGCACCGGGGAGCTGTTTTTT
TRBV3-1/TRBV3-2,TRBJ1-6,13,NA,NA,CASSPRDNSPLHF,TGTGCCAGCAGCCCACGGGATAATTCACCCCTCCACTTT
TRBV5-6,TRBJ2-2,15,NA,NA,CASSLGQVVTGELFF,TGTGCCAGCAGCTTGGGTCAGGTAGTCACCGGGGAGCTGTTTTTT
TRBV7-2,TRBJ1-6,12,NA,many,CASSHSSSPLHF,TGTGCCAGCAGCCACTCCAGTTCGCCCCTCCACTTT
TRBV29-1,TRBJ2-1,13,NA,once,CSVAGWENNEQFF,TGCAGCGTTGCGGGCTGGGAGAACAATGAGCAGTTCTTC